The 21 T cell receptor beta chains given below trace back to one sample, sequenced in a study of OX40 agonist ivuxolimab in advanced cancers. Data came from immunoSEQ multiplex PCR; TCRdb stores just in-frame clones and leaves some out. The sample records about 110,000 clones, about nine tenths being singletons. This material consisted of CD4+ or CD8+ T cells sorted from blood, taken in a trial of the OX40 agonist ivuxolimab. The source of these receptors is an adult with an advanced solid tumor such as melanoma, head and neck, liver or kidney cancer.

The chain uses TRBV19 and TRBJ2-7; TRBD1 matches at 8 bases. This CDR3 is 16 amino acids long. J lost 0 bases, V lost 4 bases, and 8 bases had no gene match. Germline V gene sequence: CDR1 LNHDA, CDR2 SQIVND (reference sequence). DNA for the CDR3: TGTGCCAGTAGTACGCGCAAGGGACAGGCCTCCTACGAGCAGTACTTC. It encodes CASSTRKGQASYEQYF.

This chain uses TRBV5-5 with TRBJ1-6, with a possible D match to TRBD1 (5 bases). The CDR3 consists of 15 residues. Trimming pared 3 bases from V and 10 bases from J, leaving 17 bases between. In germline, CDR1 is SGHKS, CDR2 YYEKEE (reference sequence). The CDR3 sequence is CASSSGPPPQSPLHF. In DNA, the CDR3 is TGTGCCAGCAGCTCGGGACCCCCTCCCCAGTCACCCCTCCACTTT.

The chain joins TRBV28 to TRBJ2-1; 10 positions match TRBD2. Germline values: CDR1 MDHEN, CDR2 SYDVKM. After removal of 7 bases from V and 4 bases from J, the junction contained 13 bases not matched to a gene. This CDR3 has 17 residues. The CDR3 sequence is CASIPQTTSGPYNEQFF. The CDR3 coding sequence is TGTGCCAGCATCCCACAAACGACTAGCGGGCCTTACAATGAGCAGTTCTTC.

This clone has just one count. This sequence joins TRBV11-3 and TRBJ2-2; no clear D. V was trimmed by 5 bases and J by 6 bases, leaving 13 bases between them. In germline, CDR1 is SGHNT, CDR2 YENEEA. This CDR3 region has 14 residues. The CDR3 region is CASSLSDGPGELFF. The CDR3 nucleotides are TGTGCCAGCAGCCTCAGTGACGGGCCCGGGGAGCTGTTTTTT.

The rearrangement uses TRBV11-2 and TRBJ2-1, with D unclear. Germline V gene sequence: CDR1 SGHAT, CDR2 FQNNGV. The V end lost 0 bases, the J end lost 7 bases, and 4 bases lay between the germline ends. The CDR3 is 12 residues long. CDR3 in amino acids: CASSLDRNEQFF. The CDR3 DNA reads as TGTGCCAGCAGCTTAGATCGTAATGAGCAGTTCTTC.

The chain is built from TRBV18 and TRBJ1-5, with 11 bases fitting TRBD1. This CDR3 spans 16 amino acids. V dropped 3 bases and J dropped 7; count of bases not matched to a gene: 8. CDR1 and CDR2 from the germline V gene are KGHSH and LQKENI. The CDR3 is CASSPVDRGLRQPQHF. The CDR3 coding sequence is TGTGCCAGCTCACCGGTGGACAGGGGGCTGCGACAGCCCCAGCATTTT.

The chain links TRBV29-1 to TRBJ2-7; 8 bases line up with TRBD1. Germline trimming cut 4 bases from V and 1 base from J; bases unmatched to any gene: 3. CDR1 is SQVTM and CDR2 is ANQGSEA in the germline V gene. The CDR3 runs 13 residues. The CDR3 here is CSVGQGASYEQYF. The CDR3, as DNA: TGCAGCGTTGGGCAGGGGGCATCCTACGAGCAGTACTTC.

This chain joins TRBV7-9 and TRBJ1-1; D gene unclear. This CDR3 contains 13 residues. V was trimmed by 0 bases and J by 3 bases, leaving 5 bases between them. The germline CDR1 and CDR2 sequences are SEHNR and FQNEAQ (reference sequence). The CDR3 protein is CASSLAADTEAFF. CDR3 bases: TGTGCCAGCAGCTTAGCGGCAGACACTGAAGCTTTCTTT.

The chain uses TRBV5-4 and TRBJ2-7; D uncertain. Germline V CDR1 and CDR2: SGHNT, YYREEE (reference sequence). This CDR3 contains 12 residues. The V end was cut by 4 bases, the J end by 4 bases, with 9 bases between. The DNA for the CDR3 is TGTGCCAGCAGCCCCCAAGGGTACGAGCAGTACTTC. It translates to CASSPQGYEQYF.

V usage is TRBV7-2 and J usage is TRBJ1-3; D is uncertain. The CDR3 spans 15 residues. V was pared by 4 bases and J by 0 bases, with 10 bases between. Germline CDR1 and CDR2: SGHTA and FQGNSA. The CDR3 region has the DNA TGTGCCAGCAGCTACTTCAAAGGCTCTGGAAACACCATATATTTT. As protein: CASSYFKGSGNTIYF.

The chain links TRBV30 to TRBJ2-5; D is perhaps TRBD1 (5 bases). The V gene lost 5 bases and the J gene lost 1 base, with 5 bases spanning the gap. The CDR3 spans 11 residues. Germline CDR1 and CDR2: GTSNPN and SVGIG (reference sequence). CDR3 region: CAWQGQETQYF. For the CDR3, the DNA is TGTGCCTGGCAGGGCCAAGAGACCCAGTACTTC.

This chain uses TRBV4-3 with TRBJ2-1; 7 bases line up with TRBD2. The V and J ends lost 0 bases and 12 bases, in that order; junction bases with no gene match: 11. Germline CDR1 and CDR2: LGHNA and YSLEER. The CDR3 spans 15 residues. Written as DNA, the CDR3 is TGCGCCAGCAGCCAAGATCAAAATCGGGGGAGGGGGCAGTTCTTC. Translating gives CASSQDQNRGRGQFF.

The chain has TRBV20-1 and TRBJ1-4; D uncertain. The CDR3 is 11 residues long. Trimming cost V 6 bases and J 7 bases, with 9 bases left between them. Germline CDR1 is DFQATT and CDR2 is SNEGSKA (reference sequence). The chain's CDR3 is CSANFGEKLFF. The CDR3 nucleotides read TGCAGTGCCAACTTCGGTGAAAAACTGTTTTTT.

This chain uses TRBV6-6 with TRBJ2-7, with D hard to call. The CDR3 has 11 residues. Germline assignment: CDR1 MNHNY and CDR2 SVGAGI (reference sequence). V dropped 10 bases and J dropped 2 bases, with 9 bases sitting between them. The CDR3 region has the DNA TGTGCCACCGGGTCACCCTACGAGCAGTACTTC. Encoded protein: CATGSPYEQYF.

The genes are TRBV30 and TRBJ2-7; a possible D gene is TRBD2 (6 bases). Germline V gene data show CDR1 as GTSNPN and CDR2 as SVGIG (reference sequence). This CDR3 spans 13 amino acids. V was trimmed by 0 bases and J by 2 bases, leaving 8 bases between them. CDR3 coding DNA: TGTGCCTGGAGTGTCGGGGGTGCCTACGAGCAGTACTTC. Residues: CAWSVGGAYEQYF.

The rearrangement uses TRBV6-6 and TRBJ2-5; D is undetermined. V gave up 1 base and J gave up 4 bases, with 10 bases separating them. Germline CDR1 reads MNHNY; CDR2 reads SVGAGI (reference sequence). The length of the CDR3 is 14 residues. Written as DNA, the CDR3 is TGTGCCAGCAGTTACTATCTGTCCCTAGAGACCCAGTACTTC. Translating it yields CASSYYLSLETQYF.

This clone is a singleton in its sample. The J gene is TRBJ1-3, the V gene TRBV5-1; D remains unclear. Germline CDR1 reads SGHRS; CDR2 reads YFSETQ. Deletions cut 2 bases from V and 2 bases from J, with 14 bases between. This CDR3 has 16 amino acids. The CDR3 sequence: CASSFTGSLTGNTIYF. CDR3 coding DNA: TGCGCCAGCAGCTTTACCGGGAGCCTGACTGGAAACACCATATATTTT.

The V call is TRBV7-9, the J call TRBJ2-1, with no clear D. Trimming removed 2 bases at V and 0 bases at J, with 5 bases between. Per germline, CDR1 SEHNR and CDR2 FQNEAQ (reference sequence). CDR3 size: 14 residues. In DNA form, the CDR3 reads TGTGCCAGCAGCTTATCGAGCTCCTACAATGAGCAGTTCTTC. This gives the protein CASSLSSSYNEQFF.

The chain carries TRBV10-3 and TRBJ2-5; 13 nucleotides line up with TRBD2. Per the germline V gene, CDR1 is ENHRY and CDR2 is SYGVKD. The J segment lost 2 bases and the V segment lost 4 bases, leaving 19 bases of the junction unmatched. The CDR3 contains 21 residues. The CDR3 loop reads CAISVIGLAGAPGTEQETQYF. Written as DNA, the CDR3 is TGTGCCATCAGTGTAATTGGACTAGCGGGGGCCCCAGGTACCGAACAAGAGACCCAGTACTTC.

This clone was observed once. V is TRBV30 and J is TRBJ2-2; 10 bases agree with TRBD1. This CDR3 comprises 13 residues. The ends lost 5 bases at V and 7 bases at J; junction bases unmatched: 4. Germline values: CDR1 GTSNPN, CDR2 SVGIG (reference sequence). CDR3 sequence reads: CAWDRGQGGELFF. In DNA form, the CDR3 reads TGTGCCTGGGACAGGGGGCAAGGCGGGGAGCTGTTTTTT. The full variable domain, rest sourced from reference TRBV30 and TRBJ2-2, is SQTIHQWPATLVQPVGSPLSLECTVEGTSNPNLYWYRQAAGRGLQLLFYSVGIGQISSEVPQNLSASRPQDRQFILSSKKLLLSDSGFYLCAWDRGQGGELFFGEGSRLTVL.

V and J are TRBV6-5 and TRBJ1-1, with TRBD1 identical over 9 bases. CDR3 size: 13 residues. The germline gives CDR1 MNHEY, CDR2 SVGAGI. The DNA for the CDR3 is TGTGCGTCGCGACAGGGGGTAGTCGCTGAAGCTTTCTTT. Its translation is CASRQGVVAEAFF.